The next 19 T cell receptor beta chains were all read from a single sample in a study of cytomegalovirus exposure and HLA in healthy donors. Vbeta (60) and Jbeta (13) primers were used in the PCR. Sequencing was performed with immunoSEQ multiplex PCR; in TCRdb, only in-frame clones are kept and a portion is missing. The sample lists about 110,000 clones; roughly 70% were seen once. Material: PBMCs. The receptors here all came from a male donor in good health and CMV-seropositive.

By share of the sample, this clone is medium-sized. The chain has TRBV18 and TRBJ1-1; the D is unclear. This CDR3 spans 16 amino acids. The germline CDR1 and CDR2 sequences are KGHSH and LQKENI. Trimming removed 1 base at V and 0 bases at J, with 12 bases between. The CDR3 protein is CASSPQVTKMNTEAFF. CDR3 in DNA: TGTGCCAGCTCACCACAGGTGACAAAGATGAACACTGAAGCTTTCTTT.

The chain recombines TRBV27 with TRBJ2-1; TRBD2 matches 7 bases. Looked up from germline, CDR1 is MNHEY and CDR2 is SMNVEV (reference sequence). The V gene end was trimmed by 6 bases and the J gene end by 7 bases; junction bases not matched to a gene: 15. The CDR3 runs to 16 residues. CDR3 loop: CASRVKVAGGKNEQFF. The CDR3 region has the DNA TGTGCCAGCAGGGTTAAGGTAGCGGGTGGAAAGAATGAGCAGTTCTTC.

The rearrangement uses TRBV27 and TRBJ1-4; D gene ambiguous. CDR1 and CDR2 from the germline V gene are MNHEY and SMNVEV (reference sequence). V lost 4 bases, J lost 7 bases, and 13 bases lay in between. The CDR3 contains 14 residues. The DNA of the CDR3 is TGTGCCAGCAGTTATCACCAATTCGGTGAAAAACTGTTTTTT. It is translated as CASSYHQFGEKLFF.

The rearrangement uses TRBV28 and TRBJ2-7, with 10 bases aligning to TRBD1. V was pared by 5 bases and J by 2 bases, with 9 bases of the junction left unmatched. Per germline, CDR1 MDHEN and CDR2 SYDVKM. This CDR3 has 16 amino acids. Here the CDR3 DNA reads TGTGCCAGCAGTACCCAGACAGGGGGCAGGACCTACGAGCAGTACTTC. Translating it yields CASSTQTGGRTYEQYF. The whole variable domain, remainder taken from reference TRBV28 and TRBJ2-7, is DVKVTQSSRYLVKRTGEKVFLECVQDMDHENMFWYRQDPGLGLRLIYFSYDVKMKEKGDIPEGYSVSREKKERFSLILESASTNQTSMYLCASSTQTGGRTYEQYFGPGTRLTVT.

The V gene is TRBV7-2, the J gene TRBJ2-5; 9 nucleotides align to TRBD2. After removal of 4 bases from V and 6 bases from J, the junction contained 21 bases not matched to a gene. Per the germline V gene, CDR1 is SGHTA and CDR2 is FQGNSA. There are 19 residues in the CDR3. CDR3 in DNA: TGTGCCAGCAGCTCTAGGGGGGGGGCTAGCGGGGATTTCCGAAAGACCCAGTACTTC. Translation gives CASSSRGGASGDFRKTQYF.

J is TRBJ2-3 and V is TRBV7-6; D unresolved. The V end was cut by 5 bases, the J end by 6 bases, with 6 bases between. The CDR3 sequence is 11 residues long. Germline CDR1 SGHVS, CDR2 FNYEAQ. The CDR3 nucleotides read TGTGCCAGCAGCCCCCGGGATACGCAGTATTTT. This codes for CASSPRDTQYF.

The gene calls are TRBV6-1 and TRBJ1-5, with 8 bases matching TRBD1. CDR3 length: 15 residues. V trimming: 3 bases; J trimming: 7 bases; junction bases outside the gene matches: 8. CDR1 and CDR2 (germline): MNHNS, SASEGT. The DNA for the CDR3 is TGTGCCAGCAGTGAGCGGACAGGGTTATGGCAGCCCCAGCATTTT. Amino acids: CASSERTGLWQPQHF.

The chain is built from TRBV29-1 and TRBJ2-1; TRBD2 aligns across 8 bases. Germline CDR1 is SQVTM and CDR2 is ANQGSEA. With 3 bases clipped from V and 7 bases from J, the junction kept 5 bases outside the gene matches. The CDR3 is made up of 13 amino acids. This CDR3 reads CSVEWVAGNEQFF. The CDR3 nucleotides are TGCAGCGTTGAGTGGGTAGCGGGGAATGAGCAGTTCTTC.

On this clone: The junction and the germline gene differ at one end; a read error may be behind it. This chain connects TRBV7-9 to TRBJ1-2; TRBD1 matches 8 bases. Looked up from germline, CDR1 is SEHNR and CDR2 is FQNEAQ (reference sequence). This CDR3 region has 12 residues. The CDR3 reads CASSLAPGGHDF. The CDR3 DNA reads as TGTGCCAGCAGCTTAGCGCCAGGGGGCCACGACTTC.

The chain employs TRBV25-1 and TRBJ2-7; the D gene is possibly TRBD1 (6 bases). V shed 4 bases and J shed 0 bases, with 10 bases lying between them. This CDR3 contains 14 residues. Germline CDR1 MGHDK, CDR2 SYGVNS. Written as DNA, the CDR3 is TGTGCCAGCAGTGCCACAGGGTACTCCTACGAGCAGTACTTC. Protein: CASSATGYSYEQYF.

This clone turned up a few times. The rearrangement uses TRBV25-1 and TRBJ1-5; 7 positions match TRBD1. CDR3 size: 14 residues. Trimming cost V 8 bases and J 5 bases; bases outside gene matches: 9. CDR1 is MGHDK and CDR2 is SYGVNS in the germline V gene. The CDR3: CASAQGGWDQPQHF. The CDR3, as DNA: TGTGCCAGCGCCCAGGGGGGTTGGGATCAGCCCCAGCATTTT.

The chain has TRBV25-1 and TRBJ1-1; no clear D. The V gene lost 4 bases and the J gene lost 6 bases, with 15 bases spanning the gap. This CDR3 spans 14 amino acids. CDR1 MGHDK and CDR2 SYGVNS come from the germline V gene. The DNA of the CDR3 is TGTGCCAGCAGTGGCCCCGGAGGGTCCGCTGAAGCTTTCTTT. Its protein is CASSGPGGSAEAFF.

DNA for the CDR3: TGTGCCAGCAACAGAGGGACATCAGACTCCTACAATGAGCAGTTCTTC. This codes for CASNRGTSDSYNEQFF. This chain uses TRBV13 with TRBJ2-1; TRBD1 is a possible D gene (6 bases). Trimming left V 7 bases short and J 0 bases short, with 16 bases between. Per the germline V gene, CDR1 is PRHDT and CDR2 is FYEKMQ (reference sequence). The CDR3 contains 16 residues.

The gene calls are TRBV7-2 and TRBJ2-1; D is perhaps TRBD2 (5 bases). Germline lookup yields CDR1 SGHTA and CDR2 FQGNSA. Trimming took off 5 bases at V and 1 base at J, with 9 bases between the two ends. This CDR3 comprises 14 residues. For the CDR3, the DNA is TGTGCCAGCAGCCCGACTACTTCCTACAATGAGCAGTTCTTC. This sequence encodes CASSPTTSYNEQFF.

This clone was detected once. This chain's CDR3 is CASSQDRLGQAELDGYTF. DNA of the CDR3: TGCGCCAGCAGCCAAGACCGCCTCGGCCAGGCCGAACTCGATGGCTACACCTTC. The gene calls are TRBV4-3 and TRBJ1-2; no clear D gene. This CDR3 spans 18 amino acids. Germline V lookup: CDR1 LGHNA, CDR2 YSLEER. Trimming cost V 0 bases and J 6 bases, with 23 bases left between them.

This sequence joins TRBV7-2 and TRBJ2-7; 7 bases fit TRBD2. Per the germline V gene, CDR1 is SGHTA and CDR2 is FQGNSA. V lost 3 bases and J lost 0; bases outside the gene matches: 2. The CDR3 covers 14 residues. CDR3 protein: CASSLGLISYEQYF. DNA for the CDR3: TGTGCCAGCAGCTTGGGACTAATCTCCTACGAGCAGTACTTC. The full variable domain, in which reference TRBV7-2 and TRBJ2-7 provide the parts outside the CDR3, is GAGVSQSPSNKVTEKGKDVELRCDPISGHTALYWYRQSLGQGLEFLIYFQGNSAPDKSGLPSDRFSAERTGGSVSTLTIQRTQQEDSAVYLCASSLGLISYEQYFGPGTRLTVT.

The chain links TRBV9 to TRBJ2-3; the D is unclear. This CDR3 contains 13 residues. V lost 2 bases and J lost 2, with 6 bases in between. CDR1 and CDR2 from the germline V gene are SGDLS and YYNGEE. Written as DNA, the CDR3 is TGTGCCAGCAGCGTCGTCTCCACAGATACGCAGTATTTT. Encoded protein: CASSVVSTDTQYF.

The chain couples TRBV7-3 to TRBJ1-2, with 9 bases identical to TRBD1. The CDR3 totals 15 residues. Per germline, CDR1 SGHTA and CDR2 FQGTGA. After removal of 5 bases from V and 4 bases from J, the junction contained 8 bases not matched to a gene. In nucleotides, the CDR3 is TGTGCCAGCAGCGAAGGGACAGGGCCTGTCTATGGCTACACCTTC. Its protein is CASSEGTGPVYGYTF.

DNA of the CDR3: TGTGCCAGCGCCGAGGGACAGCCTTGGGGCAAACTGTTTTTT. This encodes CASAEGQPWGKLFF. The chain is built from TRBV27 and TRBJ1-4; 7 positions agree with TRBD1. This CDR3 is built from 14 residues. The V gene end was trimmed by 8 bases and the J gene end by 11 bases; junction bases not matched to a gene: 14. In germline, CDR1 is MNHEY, CDR2 SMNVEV (reference sequence).